The clone carrying this T cell receptor (beta chain) showed up many times. The antigen is not known. No patient received treatment before thyroid surgery. The CDR3 covers 16 residues. Germline CDR1 reads SGHAT; CDR2 reads FQNNGV. The germline V and J ends were trimmed by 5 bases and 1 base, with 15 bases remaining between them. The sample is drawn from a study of metastatic and nonmetastatic thyroid tumors. Study summary: Repertoires were compared across blood and tumor or nodule tissue from malignant and benign thyroid patients. Findings and limits, study-wide: Across blood and tumor, TCR beta diversity in malignant thyroid tumors was reportedly significantly higher than in benign nodules.

In the source study's methods: Researchers built a distant-metastasis classifier for papillary thyroid cancer that drew on CDR3 differences across clinicopathological groups. Via MiXCR, TCRdb re-called the PCR reads. The authors' filters were not applied to this entry. The data contain fewer than 50,000 clones, 15% to 20% of them singletons. The source material was blood. V gene TRBV11-2 combines with J gene TRBJ1-3; no reliable D call. The sequence was collected from a female donor with papillary thyroid cancer or a benign thyroid nodule (not recorded which). Some clones in this sample may be carry-over from other donors' samples. CDR3 residues: CASSPRELGSGNTIYF. CDR3 nucleotide sequence: TGTGCCAGCAGCCCACGGGAGTTGGGATCTGGAAACACCATATATTTT.